This entry is about one TCR beta chain. The authors' processing: Amplification with reference gene primers provided the estimates of nucleated cell counts. Using immunoSEQ multiplex PCR, the repertoire was profiled, and TCRdb retains in-frame clones only, with some absent. V and J calls and clone size are copied from that table; D and trimming were computed from the DNA. The table lists about 20,000 clones, roughly 90% of them singletons, with 8.5% to 14% in the top ten. Germline V gene lookup returns CDR1 LGHDT and CDR2 YNNKEL (reference sequence). The CDR3 runs to 13 residues. V was cut by 3 bases and J by 1 base, with 6 bases left in between. This sample stems from a study of blood T cell repertoires in COVID-19. About the research overall: The study drew acute and convalescent COVID-19 samples from the United States, Italy and Spain. Sample material is recorded as cDNA or gDNA derived from T cells, B-cell-depleted T cells, or PBMCs.

Sequencing was performed on peripheral blood. The source of this sequence is a human donor in a cohort sampled during active COVID-19. The V gene is TRBV3-1 (or the pseudogene TRBV3-2), the J gene TRBJ1-1; D remains ambiguous. Written as DNA, the CDR3 is TGTGCCAGCAGCCATCTATCGAACACTGAAGCTTTCTTT. Its translation: CASSHLSNTEAFF.